The table lists the clone carrying this T cell receptor beta chain with a few counts. Sample-barcoded 5' priming and a J-beta primer mix drove a second PCR of roughly 6 to 12 cycles. TCRdb fed the 5' RACE reads into MiXCR, producing one record per CDR3 protein. Among roughly 1,800,000 distinct CDR3 sequences listed, roughly 50% were seen once. This record belongs to a study of blood T cells in healthy people across ages. Study background: About one barcoded beta molecule per two T cells came from capture by template switching.

From germline, CDR1 is DFQATT and CDR2 SNEGSKA (reference sequence). This CDR3 spans 16 amino acids. There were healthy Caucasian individuals from Russia, aged about 6 to 100, serving as donors. This sequence originates from a woman between 40 and 50 years old in good health. The sequencing input was blood. The chain joins TRBV20-1 to TRBJ2-7; D is unclear. The J call is uncertain, as TRBJ2-5 better fits the DNA end. The CDR3 nucleotides are TGCAGTGCTAGAGATCCTTGGAGCACGGTTAGGGAGACCCAGTACTTC. It translates to CSARDPWSTVRETQYF.